The clone carrying this TCR beta chain has at least ten counts. Its antigen is currently unknown. The TCR beta CDR3 regions underwent amplification from RNA transcripts. Scientists carried out first-round RT-PCR using HTBI primers and then a second-round multiplex PCR. TCRdb used MiXCR to reprocess the multiplex PCR reads, holding one entry per CDR3 protein. Here the sample spans a few hundred thousand distinct CDR3 sequences, about a sixth being singletons. It was from 8 to 10 ml of fresh peripheral blood that the PBMCs came. This entry is derived from a study of Graves' ophthalmopathy and Graves' hyperthyroidism. Findings and limits, study-wide: A model built from 13 signatures distinguished ophthalmopathy from stable hyperthyroidism with roughly 90% sensitivity and about 77% specificity. Most clonotypes expanded in thyroid above 0.001 frequency were present in blood too.

CDR3 size: 14 residues. V gave up 7 bases and J gave up 6 bases, with 15 bases separating them. Germline CDR1 SNHLY, CDR2 FYNNEI. The J gene is TRBJ2-2, the V gene TRBV2; weak D call: TRBD2 (6 bases). Sequenced sample: peripheral blood. The receptor's source is an adult woman with stable Graves' hyperthyroidism. In nucleotides, the CDR3 is TGTGCCAGCATCCGGGACTCCCTCCCCGGGGAGCTGTTTTTT. Translating gives CASIRDSLPGELFF.